A selection of T cell receptor beta chains follows, all from one sample in a study of cytomegalovirus exposure and HLA in healthy donors. The assay was immunoSEQ multiplex PCR, and TCRdb's table has in-frame clones only and misses some. Of roughly 120,000 clones listed, approximately 15% are singletons. The sequencing input was PBMCs. The receptors shown here come from a woman aged 18-29 years in good health and CMV-seronegative. Each CDR3 is given with its conserved first and last residue. The D gene is left open where the match is weak. Clone size is given for some rows only: seen once, a few or many times, or a class if the clone is expanded.

few TRBJ1-1 TRBD1 TRBV4-1 CASSRGQGETEAFF TGCGCCAGCAGCCGGGGACAGGGTGAGACTGAAGCTTTCTTT
. TRBJ1-6 . TRBV15 CATSRDSQLSYNSPLHF TGTGCCACCAGCAGAGACTCTCAACTCTCCTATAATTCCCCCCTCCACTTT
. TRBJ1-1 . TRBV7-8 CASSGDRNTEAFF TGTGCCAGCAGCGGCGACAGGAACACTGAAGCTTTCTTT
few TRBJ1-6 . TRBV6-5 CASSYQGRSPLHF TGTGCCAGCAGTTACCAGGGTCGGTCACCCCTCCACTTT
. TRBJ2-1 . TRBV5-1 CASSLIGGNEQFF TGCGCCAGCAGCTTGATAGGGGGCAATGAGCAGTTCTTC
few TRBJ2-7 TRBD2 TRBV7-2 CASSLEGLAGTSYEQYF TGTGCCAGCAGCTTAGAGGGACTAGCGGGAACCTCCTACGAGCAGTACTTC
. TRBJ2-7 . TRBV2 CASSEALTRTPYEQYF TGTGCCAGCAGTGAAGCGCTGACTAGGACGCCCTACGAGCAGTACTTC
once TRBJ1-1 TRBD1 TRBV5-4 CASSPGTGWNTEAFF TGTGCCAGCAGCCCGGGGACAGGATGGAACACTGAAGCTTTCTTT
. TRBJ1-1 TRBD1 TRBV5-6 CASSYTGVVVGTEAFF TGTGCCAGCAGCTATACAGGGGTCGTCGTAGGGACTGAAGCTTTCTTT
few TRBJ2-7 TRBD1 TRBV4-3 CASSQGGQGIYEQYF TGCGCCAGCAGCCAAGGCGGACAGGGGATCTACGAGCAGTACTTC
. TRBJ1-5 . TRBV28 CASSSGTQPQHF TGTGCCAGCAGTTCCGGGACACAGCCCCAGCATTTT
few TRBJ2-7 . TRBV11-3 CASSFSGPPYEQYF TGTGCCAGCAGCTTTTCTGGGCCGCCCTACGAGCAGTACTTC
. TRBJ1-2 . TRBV7-9 CASSSPGYTF TGTGCCAGCAGCTCTCCTGGCTACACCTTC
few TRBJ2-5 TRBD2 TRBV5-1 CASSVSGGAGETQYF TGCGCCAGCAGCGTCAGCGGGGGGGCGGGAGAGACCCAGTACTTC
. TRBJ2-4 TRBD1 TRBV5-6 CASSVGTGFGNIQYF TGTGCCAGCAGCGTCGGGACAGGGTTTGGAAACATTCAGTACTTC